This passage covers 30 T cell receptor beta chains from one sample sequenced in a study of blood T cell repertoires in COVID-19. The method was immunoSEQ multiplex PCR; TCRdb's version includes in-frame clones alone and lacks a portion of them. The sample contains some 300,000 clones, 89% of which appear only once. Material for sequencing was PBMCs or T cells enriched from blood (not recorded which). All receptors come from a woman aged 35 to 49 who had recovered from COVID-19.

This chain's CDR3 is CASSQAGTGGYGYTF. CDR3 coding DNA: TGTGCCAGCAGCCAAGCCGGGACAGGGGGCTATGGCTACACCTTC. The chain recombines TRBV3-1 (or the pseudogene TRBV3-2) with TRBJ1-2, with TRBD1 matching 11 bases. Trimming cost V 1 base and J 4 bases; bases outside gene matches: 2. Germline V lookup: CDR1 LGHDT, CDR2 YNNKEL (reference sequence). The CDR3 spans 15 residues.

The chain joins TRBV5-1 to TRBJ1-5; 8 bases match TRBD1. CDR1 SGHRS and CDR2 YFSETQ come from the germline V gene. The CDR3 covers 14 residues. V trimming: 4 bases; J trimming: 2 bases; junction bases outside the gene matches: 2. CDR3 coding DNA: TGCGCCAGCAGCCCGGACAGGGGCAATCAGCCCCAGCATTTT. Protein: CASSPDRGNQPQHF.

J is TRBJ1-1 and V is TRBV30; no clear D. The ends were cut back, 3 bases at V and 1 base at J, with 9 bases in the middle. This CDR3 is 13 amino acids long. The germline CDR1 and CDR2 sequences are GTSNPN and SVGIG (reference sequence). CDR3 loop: CAWSLHENTEAFF. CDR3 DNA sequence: TGTGCCTGGAGCTTACACGAGAACACTGAAGCTTTCTTT.

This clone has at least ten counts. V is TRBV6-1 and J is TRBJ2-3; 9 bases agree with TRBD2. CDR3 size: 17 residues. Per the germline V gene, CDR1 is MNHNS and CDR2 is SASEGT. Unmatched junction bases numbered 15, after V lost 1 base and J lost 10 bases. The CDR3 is CASSEVGVGLAGLSQYF. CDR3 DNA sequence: TGTGCCAGCAGTGAAGTAGGTGTGGGGCTAGCGGGATTGTCGCAGTATTTT.

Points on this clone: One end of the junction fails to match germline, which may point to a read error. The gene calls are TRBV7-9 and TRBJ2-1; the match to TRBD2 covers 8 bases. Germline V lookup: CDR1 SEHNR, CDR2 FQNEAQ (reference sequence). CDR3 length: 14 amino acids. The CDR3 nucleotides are TGTGCCAGCAGCTTCCATGGAGCGGGAGTAGAGGTGGTCTTC. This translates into CASSFHGAGVEVVF.

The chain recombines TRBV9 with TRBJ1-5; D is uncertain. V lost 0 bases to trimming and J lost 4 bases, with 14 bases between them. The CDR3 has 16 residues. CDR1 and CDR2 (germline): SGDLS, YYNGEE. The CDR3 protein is CASSVGAGSGNQPQHF. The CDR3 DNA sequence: TGTGCCAGCAGCGTAGGAGCGGGAAGTGGAAATCAGCCCCAGCATTTT.

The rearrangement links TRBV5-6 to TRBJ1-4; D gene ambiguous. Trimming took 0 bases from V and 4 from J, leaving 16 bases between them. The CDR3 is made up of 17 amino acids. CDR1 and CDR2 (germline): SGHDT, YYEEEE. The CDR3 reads CASSLVAASVVNEKLFF. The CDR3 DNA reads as TGTGCCAGCAGCTTGGTCGCGGCTTCGGTTGTTAATGAAAAACTGTTTTTT.

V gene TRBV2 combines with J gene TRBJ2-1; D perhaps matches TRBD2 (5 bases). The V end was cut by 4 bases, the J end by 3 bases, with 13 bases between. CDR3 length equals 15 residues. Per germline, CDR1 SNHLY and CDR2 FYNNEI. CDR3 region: CASSVPFGDYNEQFF. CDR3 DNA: TGTGCCAGCAGTGTTCCTTTCGGGGACTACAATGAGCAGTTCTTC.

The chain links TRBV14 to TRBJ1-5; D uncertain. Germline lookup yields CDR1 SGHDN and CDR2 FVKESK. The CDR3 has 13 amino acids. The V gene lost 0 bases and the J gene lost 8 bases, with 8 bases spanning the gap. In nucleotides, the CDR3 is TGTGCCAGCAGCCAAGATCGAAACAAGCCCCAGCATTTT. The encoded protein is CASSQDRNKPQHF.

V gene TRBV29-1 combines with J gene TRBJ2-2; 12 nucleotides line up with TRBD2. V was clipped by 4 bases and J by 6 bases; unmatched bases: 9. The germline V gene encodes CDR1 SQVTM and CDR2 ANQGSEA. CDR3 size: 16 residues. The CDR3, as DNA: TGCAGCGTTGGAGGGCTAGCGGGAGGGCCCCCCGGGGAGCTGTTTTTT. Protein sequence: CSVGGLAGGPPGELFF.

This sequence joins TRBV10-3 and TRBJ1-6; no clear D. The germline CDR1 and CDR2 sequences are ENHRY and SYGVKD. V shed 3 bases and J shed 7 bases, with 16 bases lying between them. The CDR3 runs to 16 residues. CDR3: CAISDPIRVPNSPLHF. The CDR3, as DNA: TGTGCCATCAGTGATCCAATCCGGGTCCCAAATTCACCCCTCCACTTT.

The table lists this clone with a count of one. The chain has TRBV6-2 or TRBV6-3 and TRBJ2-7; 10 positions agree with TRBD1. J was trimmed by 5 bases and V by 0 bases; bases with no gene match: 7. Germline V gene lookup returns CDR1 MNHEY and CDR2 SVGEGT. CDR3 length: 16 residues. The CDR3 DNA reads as TGTGCCAGCAGTTACTCGACGGGACAGGGGACGGACGAGCAGTACTTC. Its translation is CASSYSTGQGTDEQYF.

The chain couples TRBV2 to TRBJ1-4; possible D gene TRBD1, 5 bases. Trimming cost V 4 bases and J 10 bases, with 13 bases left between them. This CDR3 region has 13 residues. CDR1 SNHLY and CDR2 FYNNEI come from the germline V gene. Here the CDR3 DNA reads TGTGCCAGCAGTGTAGGTTCCGGGGGAAAACTGTTTTTT. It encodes CASSVGSGGKLFF. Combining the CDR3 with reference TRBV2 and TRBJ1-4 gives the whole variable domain EPEVTQTPSHQVTQMGQEVILRCVPISNHLYFYWYRQILGQKVEFLVSFYNNEISEKSEIFDDQFSVERPDGSNFTLKIRSTKLEDSAMYFCASSVGSGGKLFFGSGTQLSVL.

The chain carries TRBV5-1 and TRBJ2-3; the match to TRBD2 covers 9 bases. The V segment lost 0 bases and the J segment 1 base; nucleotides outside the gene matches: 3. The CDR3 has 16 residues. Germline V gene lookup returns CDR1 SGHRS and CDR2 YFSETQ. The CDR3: CASSLGASGGTDTQYF. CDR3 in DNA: TGCGCCAGCAGCTTGGGGGCTAGCGGGGGCACAGATACGCAGTATTTT.

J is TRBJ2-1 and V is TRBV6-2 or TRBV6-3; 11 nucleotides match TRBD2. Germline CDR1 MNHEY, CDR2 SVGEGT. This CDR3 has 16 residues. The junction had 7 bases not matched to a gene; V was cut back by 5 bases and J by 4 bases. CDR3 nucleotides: TGTGCCAGCAGTACCATACTAGCGGGAGAGTACAATGAGCAGTTCTTC. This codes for CASSTILAGEYNEQFF.

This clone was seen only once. The CDR3 loop is CASSLDRGELGYEQYF. In DNA form, the CDR3 reads TGTGCCAGCAGCTTAGATCGGGGGGAGTTGGGCTACGAGCAGTACTTC. The chain combines TRBV7-9 with TRBJ2-7, with 7 positions matching TRBD2. This CDR3 comprises 16 residues. Unmatched junction bases numbered 9, after V lost 1 base and J lost 3 bases. Germline CDR1 SEHNR, CDR2 FQNEAQ (reference sequence).

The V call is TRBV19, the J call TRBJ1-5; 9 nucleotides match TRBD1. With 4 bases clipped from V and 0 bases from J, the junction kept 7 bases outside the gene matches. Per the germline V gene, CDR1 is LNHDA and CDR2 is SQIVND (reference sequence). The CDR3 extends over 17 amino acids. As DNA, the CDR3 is TGTGCCAGTAGTACGGACAGGGGCGTCATTAGCAATCAGCCCCAGCATTTT. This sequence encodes CASSTDRGVISNQPQHF.

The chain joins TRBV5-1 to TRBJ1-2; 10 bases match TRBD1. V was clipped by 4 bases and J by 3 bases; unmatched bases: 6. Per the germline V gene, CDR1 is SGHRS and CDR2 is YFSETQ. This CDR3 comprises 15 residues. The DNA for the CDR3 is TGCGCCAGCAGCGTGACAGGGGGCGGCTACTATGGCTACACCTTC. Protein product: CASSVTGGGYYGYTF.

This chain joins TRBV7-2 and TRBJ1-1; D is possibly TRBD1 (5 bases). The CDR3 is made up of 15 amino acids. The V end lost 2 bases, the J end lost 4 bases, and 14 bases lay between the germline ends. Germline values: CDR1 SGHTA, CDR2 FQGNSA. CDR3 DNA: TGTGCCAGCAGCTTAACCCGTGGGGCGAGCACTGAAGCTTTCTTT. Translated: CASSLTRGASTEAFF.

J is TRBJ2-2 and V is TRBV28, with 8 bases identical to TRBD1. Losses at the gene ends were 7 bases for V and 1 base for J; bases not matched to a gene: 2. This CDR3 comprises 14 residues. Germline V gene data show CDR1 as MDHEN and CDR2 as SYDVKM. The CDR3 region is CASKGTGNTGELFF. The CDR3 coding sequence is TGTGCCAGCAAGGGGACAGGGAACACCGGGGAGCTGTTTTTT.

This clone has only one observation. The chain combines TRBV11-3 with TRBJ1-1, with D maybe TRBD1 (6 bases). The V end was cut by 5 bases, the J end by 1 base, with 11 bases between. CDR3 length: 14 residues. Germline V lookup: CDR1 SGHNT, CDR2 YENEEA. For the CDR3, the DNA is TGTGCCAGCAGCGAGCAGGGGACGAACACTGAAGCTTTCTTT. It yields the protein CASSEQGTNTEAFF. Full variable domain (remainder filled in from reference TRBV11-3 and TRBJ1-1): EAGVVQSPRYKIIEKKQPVAFWCNPISGHNTLYWYLQNLGQGPELLIRYENEEAVDDSQLPKDRFSAERLKGVDSTLKIQPAELGDSAVYLCASSEQGTNTEAFFGQGTRLTVV.

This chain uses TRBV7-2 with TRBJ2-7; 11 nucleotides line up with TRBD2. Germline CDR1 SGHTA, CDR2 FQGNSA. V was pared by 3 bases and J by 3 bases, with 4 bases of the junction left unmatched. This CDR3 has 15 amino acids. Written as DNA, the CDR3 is TGTGCCAGCAGCTTCGTCCTAGCGGGGGGCTACGAGCAGTACTTC. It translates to CASSFVLAGGYEQYF.

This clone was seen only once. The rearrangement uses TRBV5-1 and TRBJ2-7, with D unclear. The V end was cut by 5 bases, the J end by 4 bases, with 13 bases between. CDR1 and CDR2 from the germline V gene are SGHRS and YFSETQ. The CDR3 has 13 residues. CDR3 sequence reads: CASSLRQEYEQYF. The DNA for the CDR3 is TGCGCCAGCAGTCTTAGACAAGAGTACGAGCAGTACTTC.

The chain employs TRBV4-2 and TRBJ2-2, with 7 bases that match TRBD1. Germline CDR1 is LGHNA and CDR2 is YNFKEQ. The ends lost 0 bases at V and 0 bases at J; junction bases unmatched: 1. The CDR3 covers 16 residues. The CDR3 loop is CASSQDTGANTGELFF. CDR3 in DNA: TGTGCCAGCAGCCAAGATACAGGGGCGAACACCGGGGAGCTGTTTTTT.

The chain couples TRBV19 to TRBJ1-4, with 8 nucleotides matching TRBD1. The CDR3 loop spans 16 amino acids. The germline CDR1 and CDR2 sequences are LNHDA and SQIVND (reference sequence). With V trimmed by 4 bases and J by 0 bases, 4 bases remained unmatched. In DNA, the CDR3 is TGTGCCAGTAGTACTGGACAGGGAGCAACTAATGAAAAACTGTTTTTT. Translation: CASSTGQGATNEKLFF.

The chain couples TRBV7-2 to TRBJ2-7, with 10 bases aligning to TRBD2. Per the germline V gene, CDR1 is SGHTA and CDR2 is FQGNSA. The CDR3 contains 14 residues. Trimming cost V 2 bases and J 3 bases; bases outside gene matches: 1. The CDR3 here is CASSLQREGYEQYF. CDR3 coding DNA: TGTGCCAGCAGCTTACAGCGGGAGGGCTACGAGCAGTACTTC.

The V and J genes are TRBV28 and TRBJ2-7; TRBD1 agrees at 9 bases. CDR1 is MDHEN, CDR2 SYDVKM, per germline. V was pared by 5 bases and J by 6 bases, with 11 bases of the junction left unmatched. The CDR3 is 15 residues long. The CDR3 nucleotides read TGTGCCAGCAGTCCCCCTCGGACAGGGGTGGGCGAGCAGTACTTC. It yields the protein CASSPPRTGVGEQYF. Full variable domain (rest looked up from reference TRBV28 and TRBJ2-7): DVKVTQSSRYLVKRTGEKVFLECVQDMDHENMFWYRQDPGLGLRLIYFSYDVKMKEKGDIPEGYSVSREKKERFSLILESASTNQTSMYLCASSPPRTGVGEQYFGPGTRLTVT.

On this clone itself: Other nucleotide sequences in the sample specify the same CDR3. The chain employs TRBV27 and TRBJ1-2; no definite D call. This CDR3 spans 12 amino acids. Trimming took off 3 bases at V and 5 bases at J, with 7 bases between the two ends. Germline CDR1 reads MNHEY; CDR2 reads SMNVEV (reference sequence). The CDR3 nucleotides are TGTGCCAGCAGTTTGGCGGGGTATGGCTACACCTTC. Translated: CASSLAGYGYTF.

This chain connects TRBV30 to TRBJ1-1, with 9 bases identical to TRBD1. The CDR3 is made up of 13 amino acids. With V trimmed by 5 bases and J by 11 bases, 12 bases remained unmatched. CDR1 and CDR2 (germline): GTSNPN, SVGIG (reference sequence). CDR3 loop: CAWAKYGTGKAFF. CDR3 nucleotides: TGTGCCTGGGCTAAGTACGGGACAGGGAAGGCTTTCTTT.

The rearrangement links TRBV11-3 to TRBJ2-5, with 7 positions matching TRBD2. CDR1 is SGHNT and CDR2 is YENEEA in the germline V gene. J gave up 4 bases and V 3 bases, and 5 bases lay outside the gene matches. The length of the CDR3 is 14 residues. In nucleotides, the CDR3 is TGTGCCAGCAGCTTTGGGAGGGCGTCAGAGACCCAGTACTTC. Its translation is CASSFGRASETQYF.